This is a list of T cell receptor beta chains from one sample in a study of OX40 agonist ivuxolimab in advanced cancers. Profiling relied on immunoSEQ multiplex PCR, and the TCRdb table lists in-frame clones only, not all of them. This table holds tens of thousands of clones, around 80% found once. The sequencing used CD4+ or CD8+ T cells sorted from blood, collected in a trial of the OX40 agonist ivuxolimab. Every receptor here comes from an adult with an advanced solid tumor such as melanoma, head and neck, liver or kidney cancer. Each CDR3 is given with its conserved first and last residue. The D gene is left open where the match is weak. Part of the rows lack a size; the others show once, few, many or a class for expanded clones.

clone_size j_call cdr3_length v_call d_call cdr3_nt cdr3_aa
few TRBJ1-2 14 TRBV28 TRBD1 TGTGCCAGCAGTTTCCCAGACAGGGGGATGTCCTACACCTTC CASSFPDRGMSYTF
once TRBJ2-7 13 TRBV14 . TGTGCCAGCAGCTCCCGAGGGGGGGGCGAGCAGTACTTC CASSSRGGGEQYF
. TRBJ2-1 17 TRBV5-4 TRBD2 TGTGCCAGCAGCCCTCTTGCAGGGAGGGCCAATAGCGGTGAGCAGTTCTTC CASSPLAGRANSGEQFF
few TRBJ1-2 13 TRBV19 . TGTGCCAGTAGTAGAGGGGGGGACTATGGCTACACCTTC CASSRGGDYGYTF
. TRBJ1-6 16 TRBV6-1 TRBD1 TGTGCCAGCAGTGAGGGACAGAGCTCCTATAATTCACCCCTCCACTTT CASSEGQSSYNSPLHF
. TRBJ1-1 14 TRBV6-5 . TGTGCCAGCAACCCAAACGCAGGGTACACTGAAGCTTTCTTT CASNPNAGYTEAFF
. TRBJ2-7 14 TRBV12-5 . TGTGCTAGTGGTTTGTTTTGTAGCTCCTACGAGCAGTACTTC CASGLFCSSYEQYF
few TRBJ1-1 12 TRBV30 . TGTGCCTGGAGTGTACTCGGTACTGAAGCTTTCTTT CAWSVLGTEAFF
. TRBJ2-3 15 TRBV19 TRBD2 TGTGCCAGTAGATCGCTAGCGGGAGAGACAGATACGCAGTATTTT CASRSLAGETDTQYF
. TRBJ2-7 13 TRBV7-2 . TGTGCCAGCAGCGGAGATTATGGGTCCGAGCAGTACTTC CASSGDYGSEQYF
. TRBJ2-3 15 TRBV7-3 TRBD1 TGTGCCAGCAGCTTAGTCACAGGGGGCGCAAATACGCAGTATTTT CASSLVTGGANTQYF
. TRBJ2-2 15 TRBV18 . TGTGCCAGCTCACCAATAACCCAGAACACCGGGGAGCTGTTTTTT CASSPITQNTGELFF
few TRBJ1-4 15 TRBV18 . TGTGCCAGCTCACCCCCAGAAGGGCGAGGAGAAAAACTGTTTTTT CASSPPEGRGEKLFF
few TRBJ2-7 15 TRBV29-1 TRBD2 TGCAGCGTTCGACTAGGGACTAGCGGGAGTTACGAGCAGTACTTC CSVRLGTSGSYEQYF
. TRBJ2-5 12 TRBV6-5 . TGTGCCAGCAGTCGGACGGGGGAGACCCAGTACTTC CASSRTGETQYF
. TRBJ2-7 15 TRBV6-1 . TGTGCCAGCAGTTTCACTCAGGCAGGCCCCGGGGAGCAGTACTTC CASSFTQAGPGEQYF
. TRBJ2-5 15 TRBV28 . TGTGCCAGCAGTTTAGGGACGCAAGTACAAGAGACCCGGTACTTC CASSLGTQVQETRYF
. TRBJ2-3 15 TRBV13 . TGTGCCAGCAGCTTAACCGGACGGTCCACAGATACGCAGTATTTT CASSLTGRSTDTQYF
. TRBJ2-3 16 TRBV29-1 . TGCAGCGTTGATGGTCCAGCGGATGGAAGCACAGATACGCAGTATTTT CSVDGPADGSTDTQYF
. TRBJ1-3 15 TRBV6-5 . TGTGCCAGCAGCCTTACACTCAACTCTGGAAACACCATATATTTT CASSLTLNSGNTIYF
. TRBJ1-4 15 TRBV5-6 . TGTGCCAGCCAGACCTCGGGTGGCCTAGATGAAAAACTGTTTTTT CASQTSGGLDEKLFF
. TRBJ2-5 14 TRBV4-1 . TGCGCCAGCAGCCATCCTGCGACCAAAGAGACCCAGTACTTC CASSHPATKETQYF
. TRBJ2-2 17 TRBV5-4 TRBD1 TGTGCCAGCAGCCGTCCCGGGACAGGGGGAGACACCGGGGAGCTGTTTTTT CASSRPGTGGDTGELFF
. TRBJ2-3 15 TRBV15 TRBD1 TGTGCCACCAGCAGGGGAGACAGGGGCGCAGATACGCAGTATTTT CATSRGDRGADTQYF
. TRBJ1-6 14 TRBV7-9 . TGTGCCAGCAGCTTAGTAGACAGCACTTCACCCCTCCACTTT CASSLVDSTSPLHF
once TRBJ2-7 14 TRBV9 TRBD2 TGTGCCAGCAGCGAAACTAGCGGGAGGCGCGAGCAGTACTTC CASSETSGRREQYF
. TRBJ2-6 18 TRBV19 . TGTGCCAGTAGCAACGGAGGGCAGGGTTTTTCTGGGGCCAACGTCCTGACTTTC CASSNGGQGFSGANVLTF
once TRBJ2-3 13 TRBV6-5 . TGTGCCAGCAGTCGGACTAGCACAGATACGCAGTATTTT CASSRTSTDTQYF
. TRBJ1-1 13 TRBV19 . TGTGCCAGTAGTATCCGGGATCGAACTGAAGCTTTCTTT CASSIRDRTEAFF
. TRBJ2-7 14 TRBV27 TRBD1 TGTGCCAGCAGGATTGGGACAGGGTATCGCGAGCAGTACTTC CASRIGTGYREQYF
. TRBJ2-7 16 TRBV10-3 TRBD1 TGTGCCATCAGCGAGGGGACAGGGGGCCTGCGGAACGAGCAGTACTTC CAISEGTGGLRNEQYF
. TRBJ1-2 15 TRBV9 . TGTGCCAGCAGCGTAGGCCTCAGGACAGTATATGGCTACACCTTC CASSVGLRTVYGYTF
. TRBJ2-7 13 TRBV28 . TGTGCCAGCAGTCCACTTCGGACATCCGAGCAGTACTTC CASSPLRTSEQYF
. TRBJ2-1 18 TRBV28 TRBD2 TGTGCCAGCAGTCAAGCGGGAGGCCACCCGAGCTCCTACAATGAGCAGTTCTTC CASSQAGGHPSSYNEQFF
. TRBJ2-2 15 TRBV19 TRBD2 TGTGCCAGTAGTGGTGCTAGCGGGAGGGCCGGGGAGCTGTTTTTT CASSGASGRAGELFF
. TRBJ2-7 15 TRBV21-1 . TGTGCCAGCAGCAAAGCTGGGACAGCTAGCTACGAGCAGTACTTC CASSKAGTASYEQYF
. TRBJ1-3 15 TRBV6-1 . TGTGCCAGCAGAGTGGGGGCAGGCTCTGGAAACACCATATATTTT CASRVGAGSGNTIYF
. TRBJ2-5 11 TRBV6-6 . TGTGCCAGCAGCCAGGAGGAGACCCAGTACTTC CASSQEETQYF
. TRBJ2-1 14 TRBV2 . TGTGCCAGCAGTGAGGGGGCCTGGGTGAATGAGCAGTTCTTC CASSEGAWVNEQFF
. TRBJ1-2 15 TRBV5-1 TRBD1 TGCGCCAGCAGCTGGGGACAGGAACCTAACTATGGCTACACCTTC CASSWGQEPNYGYTF
. TRBJ1-1 14 TRBV9 . TGTGCCAGCAGCGTAGACGGGGACTACACTGAAGCTTTCTTT CASSVDGDYTEAFF
few TRBJ1-2 11 TRBV5-1 . TGCGCCAGCAGTCGGGGATATGGCTACACCTTC CASSRGYGYTF
medium-sized TRBJ2-2 12 TRBV6-1 . TGTGCCAGCAGTTTATCCACCGGGGAGCTGTTTTTT CASSLSTGELFF
. TRBJ2-1 14 TRBV5-1 . TGCGCCAGCAGCCCGGACCGAAGAGAGGATGAGCAGTTCTTC CASSPDRREDEQFF
few TRBJ2-5 15 TRBV27 TRBD1 TGTGCCAGCAGTTTATCGGGGACAGGGAGGGAGACCCAGTACTTC CASSLSGTGRETQYF
. TRBJ2-7 14 TRBV9 . TGTGCCAGCAGCGTACGGTGGGAGTCCCACGAGCAGTACTTC CASSVRWESHEQYF
. TRBJ2-5 12 TRBV6-6 . TGTGCCAGCAGTTACTCGATTGAGACCCAGTACTTC CASSYSIETQYF
few TRBJ1-2 15 TRBV5-4 . TGTGCCAGCAGCTTGACGGATTTCTACAACTATGGCTACACCTTC CASSLTDFYNYGYTF
. TRBJ2-7 13 TRBV14 . TGTGCCAGCAGCCAAGGGGACTTATACGAGCAGTACTTC CASSQGDLYEQYF
. TRBJ2-3 13 TRBV7-3 . TGTGCCAGCAGCCAGCATTCCGAGTTTACGCAGTATTTT CASSQHSEFTQYF
. TRBJ2-7 15 TRBV6-1 TRBD1 TGTGCCAGCAGCCCCGAGCGGACAGGGCCCGGGGAGCAGTACTTC CASSPERTGPGEQYF
. TRBJ1-2 16 TRBV19 TRBD1 TGTGCCAGTAGGACACTTAAACAGGGGTTAGGCTATGGCTACACCTTC CASRTLKQGLGYGYTF